The next 25 T cell receptor beta chains were all read from a single sample in a study of shared clonotypes between healthy human individuals. Assay used: immunoSEQ multiplex PCR; TCRdb lists only in-frame clones, some missing. The sample records 2 million to 3 million clones, 80% to 95% being singletons. Source material: naive CD4+ T cells from PBMCs. Subset here: CD45RA+ positively selected. These receptors came from a man aged 18 to 35 in good health. Some clones in this sample may be carry-over from other donors' samples.

Only one count was recorded for this clone. The chain joins TRBV5-1 to TRBJ2-1; no clear D gene. The V gene lost 0 bases and the J gene lost 7 bases, with 8 bases spanning the gap. Germline V gene lookup returns CDR1 SGHRS and CDR2 YFSETQ. CDR3 length equals 13 residues. The CDR3 region has the DNA TGCGCCAGCAGCTTGGGCTTCCCAAATGAGCAGTTCTTC. Translation: CASSLGFPNEQFF.

V and J are TRBV27 and TRBJ2-1, with TRBD2 matching over 12 bases. This CDR3 spans 16 amino acids. V was clipped by 8 bases and J by 4 bases; unmatched bases: 9. CDR1 and CDR2 from the germline V gene are MNHEY and SMNVEV (reference sequence). The CDR3 protein is CASLRVGLAGYNEQFF. The DNA for the CDR3 is TGTGCCAGCCTAAGGGTGGGACTAGCGGGTTACAATGAGCAGTTCTTC.

The V gene is TRBV7-3, the J gene TRBJ2-5; 9 bases are shared with TRBD2. Trimming at V came to 1 base and at J to 1 base, leaving 4 bases not matched to a gene. This CDR3 contains 16 residues. Per the germline V gene, CDR1 is SGHTA and CDR2 is FQGTGA. This CDR3 reads CASSLMASGTQETQYF. The CDR3 nucleotides read TGTGCCAGCAGCTTAATGGCTAGCGGGACCCAAGAGACCCAGTACTTC.

This clone was found once. This chain joins TRBV7-2 and TRBJ1-1; D may be TRBD1 (6 bases). Germline CDR1 and CDR2: SGHTA and FQGNSA. Between the trimmed V and J ends, which lost 1 base and 6 bases, there was a span of 9 bases. There are 13 residues in the CDR3. The CDR3 loop is CASSLGAGAEAFF. Here the CDR3 DNA reads TGTGCCAGCAGCTTAGGCGCAGGGGCTGAAGCTTTCTTT. The entire variable domain, with the rest obtained from reference TRBV7-2 and TRBJ1-1, is as follows: GAGVSQSPSNKVTEKGKDVELRCDPISGHTALYWYRQSLGQGLEFLIYFQGNSAPDKSGLPSDRFSAERTGGSVSTLTIQRTQQEDSAVYLCASSLGAGAEAFFGQGTRLTVV.

The chain uses TRBV5-4 and TRBJ2-2; D is undetermined. CDR3 length: 13 amino acids. Germline CDR1 and CDR2: SGHNT and YYREEE (reference sequence). V was trimmed by 0 bases and J by 6 bases, leaving 6 bases between them. The CDR3 DNA reads TGTGCCAGCAGCTTGGATTTGGCCGGGGAGCTGTTTTTT. Its translation is CASSLDLAGELFF.

This sequence joins TRBV2 and TRBJ1-6; the D is unclear. In germline, CDR1 is SNHLY, CDR2 FYNNEI. Trimming removed 3 bases at V and 2 bases at J, with 5 bases between. The CDR3 totals 14 residues. The CDR3 DNA reads TGTGCCAGCAGTGACGGCACCTATAATTCACCCCTCCACTTT. Amino acid sequence: CASSDGTYNSPLHF.

The chain couples TRBV7-9 to TRBJ2-1; tentatively, D is TRBD2 (6 bases). Trimming removed 0 bases from V and 5 bases from J, with 14 bases in between. The CDR3 is made up of 16 amino acids. Germline lookup yields CDR1 SEHNR and CDR2 FQNEAQ (reference sequence). This chain's CDR3 is CASSLARLVLNNEQFF. The CDR3 DNA reads TGTGCCAGCAGCTTAGCTAGACTAGTGCTAAACAATGAGCAGTTCTTC.

The CDR3 DNA reads TGTGCCAGCTCACCGGTCGCGCATAGGGCCAACGTCCTGACTTTC. Translating gives CASSPVAHRANVLTF. The rearrangement uses TRBV18 and TRBJ2-6, with D hard to call. The V and J ends lost 3 bases and 5 bases respectively, with 11 bases between them. CDR3 size: 15 residues. Germline V gene lookup returns CDR1 KGHSH and CDR2 LQKENI.

V usage is TRBV5-1 and J usage is TRBJ2-1; 11 bases align to TRBD2. CDR3 size: 16 residues. Per the germline V gene, CDR1 is SGHRS and CDR2 is YFSETQ. Trimming took 4 bases from V and 9 from J; bases not matched to a gene: 12. The CDR3 bases are TGCGCCAGCAGCCCCTCTAGCGGGAGGCTGATTGGTGAGCAGTTCTTC. Its protein product is CASSPSSGRLIGEQFF.

CDR3 sequence: CASSPATGGDYGYTF. CDR3 DNA sequence: TGTGCCAGCTCACCCGCCACAGGGGGCGACTATGGCTACACCTTC. This rearrangement joins TRBV18 to TRBJ1-2, with TRBD1 matching 9 bases. CDR1 and CDR2 (germline): KGHSH, LQKENI. With 3 bases clipped from V and 3 bases from J, the junction kept 5 bases outside the gene matches. This CDR3 region has 15 residues.

DNA of the CDR3: TGTGCCTCCGGGGACGACTTAAGTCAGCCCCAGCATTTT. Its translation is CASGDDLSQPQHF. V gene TRBV30 combines with J gene TRBJ1-5, with D perhaps TRBD1 (5 bases). The CDR3 length is 13 residues. In germline, CDR1 is GTSNPN, CDR2 SVGIG (reference sequence). The V gene lost 7 bases and the J gene lost 6 bases, with 16 bases spanning the gap.

The V gene is TRBV11-3, the J gene TRBJ2-1; 10 nucleotides agree with TRBD2. The germline V gene has CDR1 SGHNT and CDR2 YENEEA. This CDR3 region has 15 residues. The V segment lost 4 bases and the J segment 4 bases; nucleotides outside the gene matches: 4. The CDR3 loop reads CASSYGLADYNEQFF. The CDR3 DNA is TGTGCCAGCAGCTACGGACTAGCGGATTACAATGAGCAGTTCTTC.

The J gene is TRBJ2-2, the V gene TRBV29-1; weak D call: TRBD1 (6 bases). The CDR3 loop spans 13 amino acids. V gave up 3 bases and J gave up 6 bases, with 11 bases separating them. CDR1 is SQVTM, CDR2 ANQGSEA, per germline. The CDR3 region has the DNA TGCAGCGTTGATGCCAGGGGAGCCGGGGAGCTGTTTTTT. Protein sequence: CSVDARGAGELFF.

V gene TRBV4-3 combines with J gene TRBJ2-1, with D unresolved. Trimming cost V 0 bases and J 4 bases, with 13 bases left between them. This CDR3 has 16 residues. Germline V lookup: CDR1 LGHNA, CDR2 YSLEER. The CDR3: CASSQDRAVRYNEQFF. In nucleotides, the CDR3 is TGCGCCAGCAGCCAAGATAGGGCGGTTCGATACAATGAGCAGTTCTTC.

The chain uses TRBV5-1 and TRBJ2-2; possibly TRBD2 for D (5 bases). This CDR3 has 13 residues. Trimming took off 4 bases at V and 5 bases at J, with 9 bases between the two ends. Germline V gene data show CDR1 as SGHRS and CDR2 as YFSETQ. The CDR3 coding sequence is TGCGCCAGCAGCGTAAGGGAGACCGGGGAGCTGTTTTTT. It specifies CASSVRETGELFF.

The chain has TRBV28 and TRBJ1-5; D might be TRBD1 (5 bases). CDR3 length equals 16 residues. V was trimmed by 8 bases and J by 4 bases, leaving 21 bases between them. Germline lookup yields CDR1 MDHEN and CDR2 SYDVKM. This CDR3 reads CASLNPGRALNQPQHF. The CDR3 bases are TGTGCCAGCCTTAACCCTGGCAGGGCACTAAATCAGCCCCAGCATTTT.

The V gene is TRBV7-8, the J gene TRBJ2-3; no clear D. This CDR3 spans 13 amino acids. Deletions cut 4 bases from V and 3 bases from J, with 8 bases between. Germline assignment: CDR1 SGHVS and CDR2 FQNEAQ. The CDR3 spells CASSSDGTDTQYF. The CDR3 DNA reads as TGTGCCAGCAGCTCGGACGGGACAGATACGCAGTATTTT.

This chain uses TRBV5-6 with TRBJ1-6; D is perhaps TRBD1 (5 bases). V was pared by 0 bases and J by 7 bases, with 8 bases between. The CDR3 is 14 amino acids. Germline V CDR1 and CDR2: SGHDT, YYEEEE. The DNA of the CDR3 is TGTGCCAGCAGCTTGGGGCAGGGCAATTCACCCCTCCACTTT. As protein: CASSLGQGNSPLHF.

V and J are TRBV28 and TRBJ2-3; D may match TRBD1 or TRBD2 (6 bases each). V dropped 3 bases and J dropped 5 bases, with 18 bases sitting between them. This CDR3 has 16 residues. Looked up from germline, CDR1 is MDHEN and CDR2 is SYDVKM. The CDR3 region is CASSLGGRQGKDTQYF. CDR3 DNA sequence: TGTGCCAGCAGTTTGGGGGGTAGGCAGGGGAAAGATACGCAGTATTTT.

The V gene is TRBV6-5, the J gene TRBJ2-2; possibly TRBD1 or TRBD2 for D (5 bases each). In germline, CDR1 is MNHEY, CDR2 SVGAGI. With 6 bases removed from V and 6 bases from J, the gap between germline ends came to 17 bases. The CDR3 spans 15 residues. In nucleotides, the CDR3 is TGTGCCAGCAGGGCCCGGATGGGGGACGCCGGGGAGCTGTTTTTT. It specifies CASRARMGDAGELFF.

For this clone: The same CDR3 can be traced to other DNA sequences in this sample. The rearrangement links TRBV9 to TRBJ2-2, with D possibly matching TRBD2 (6 bases). Germline V gene data show CDR1 as SGDLS and CDR2 as YYNGEE. The CDR3 covers 16 residues. V was clipped by 0 bases and J by 2 bases, with 11 bases between them. The chain's CDR3 is CASSVVGGPNTGELFF. The CDR3 DNA sequence: TGTGCCAGCAGCGTAGTGGGGGGACCCAACACCGGGGAGCTGTTTTTT.

The CDR3 coding sequence is TGCGCCAGCAGCCAAATTCATCCGGGACAGTTGAACACTGAAGCTTTCTTT. Translation gives CASSQIHPGQLNTEAFF. The rearrangement joins TRBV4-3 to TRBJ1-1, with TRBD1 matching 7 bases. The J segment lost 0 bases and the V segment lost 2 bases, leaving 9 bases of the junction unmatched. This CDR3 has 17 amino acids. Per the germline V gene, CDR1 is LGHNA and CDR2 is YSLEER.

The V call is TRBV27, the J call TRBJ1-4, with D perhaps TRBD1 (5 bases). This CDR3 is built from 14 residues. The germline V gene has CDR1 MNHEY and CDR2 SMNVEV (reference sequence). V lost 5 bases, J lost 6 bases, and 13 bases lay in between. The CDR3 DNA reads as TGTGCCAGCAGTCGGGGGGGACTCCATGAAAAACTGTTTTTT. The encoded protein is CASSRGGLHEKLFF. The full variable domain, its missing parts supplied by reference TRBV27 and TRBJ1-4, is EAQVTQNPRYLITVTGKKLTVTCSQNMNHEYMSWYRQDPGLGLRQIYYSMNVEVTDKGDVPEGYKVSRKEKRNFPLILESPSPNQTSLYFCASSRGGLHEKLFFGSGTQLSVL.

V and J are TRBV5-1 and TRBJ2-7; TRBD1 might be the D (6 bases). V lost 6 bases to trimming and J lost 10 bases, with 20 bases between them. Germline V gene data show CDR1 as SGHRS and CDR2 as YFSETQ. The CDR3 loop spans 13 amino acids. This chain's CDR3 is CASTPDRFSLQYF. CDR3 in DNA: TGCGCCAGCACCCCCGACAGGTTCTCACTACAGTACTTC.

This sequence joins TRBV6-1 and TRBJ1-2, with 9 bases fitting TRBD1. Looked up from germline, CDR1 is MNHNS and CDR2 is SASEGT. V lost 2 bases to trimming and J lost 4 bases; unmatched junction nucleotides: 8. The CDR3 length is 16 residues. The CDR3: CASSELTGGFPYGYTF. The CDR3 bases are TGTGCCAGCAGTGAATTGACAGGGGGATTTCCCTATGGCTACACCTTC.